This entry is about one T cell receptor (beta chain). This specimen comes from a study of control samples from healthy donors and cancer patients. Generated by immunoSEQ multiplex PCR, the TCRdb table keeps only in-frame clones and is missing some. The table records approximately 49,000 clones, more than 70% of them present only once. Germline assignment: CDR1 GTSNPN and CDR2 SVGIG (reference sequence). The CDR3 sequence is 14 residues long. Trimming left V 0 bases short and J 9 bases short, with 17 bases between. Source material: PBMCs. The V and J genes are TRBV30 and TRBJ2-5; D is perhaps TRBD1 or TRBD2 (5 bases each). This clonotype originated in a man aged 35-49 years with colorectal cancer. CDR3 region: CAWSVSGTHPAQYF. The CDR3 coding sequence is TGTGCCTGGAGTGTATCCGGGACCCATCCGGCCCAGTACTTC. The variable domain in full, with the rest retrieved from reference TRBV30 and TRBJ2-5, is SQTIHQWPATLVQPVGSPLSLECTVEGTSNPNLYWYRQAAGRGLQLLFYSVGIGQISSEVPQNLSASRPQDRQFILSSKKLLLSDSGFYLCAWSVSGTHPAQYFGPGTRLLVL.